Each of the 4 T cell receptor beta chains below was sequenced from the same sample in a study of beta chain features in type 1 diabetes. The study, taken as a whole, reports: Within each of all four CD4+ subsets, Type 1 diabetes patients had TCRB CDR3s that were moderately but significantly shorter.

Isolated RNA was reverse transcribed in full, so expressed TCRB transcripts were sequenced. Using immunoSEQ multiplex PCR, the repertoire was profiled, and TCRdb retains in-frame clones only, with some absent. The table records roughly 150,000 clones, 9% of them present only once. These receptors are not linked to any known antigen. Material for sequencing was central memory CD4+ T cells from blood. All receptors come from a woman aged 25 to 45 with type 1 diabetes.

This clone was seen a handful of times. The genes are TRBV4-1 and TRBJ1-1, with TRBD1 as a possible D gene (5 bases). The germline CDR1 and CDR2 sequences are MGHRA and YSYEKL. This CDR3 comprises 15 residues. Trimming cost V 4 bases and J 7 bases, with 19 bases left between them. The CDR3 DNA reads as TGCGCCAGCAGCCGCCGCGGGGCTTCCCTTGATGAAGCTTTCTTT. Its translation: CASSRRGASLDEAFF.

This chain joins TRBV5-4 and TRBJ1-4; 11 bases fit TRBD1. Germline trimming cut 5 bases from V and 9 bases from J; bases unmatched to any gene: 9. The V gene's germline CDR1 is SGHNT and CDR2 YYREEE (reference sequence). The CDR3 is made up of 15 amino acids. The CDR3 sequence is CASSSTGTGGKKLFF. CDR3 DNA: TGTGCCAGCAGTTCCACCGGGACAGGGGGGAAAAAACTGTTTTTT. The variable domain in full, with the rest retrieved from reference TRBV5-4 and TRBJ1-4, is ETGVTQSPTHLIKTRGQQVTLRCSSQSGHNTVSWYQQALGQGPQFIFQYYREEENGRGNFPPRFSGLQFPNYSSELNVNALELDDSALYLCASSSTGTGGKKLFFGSGTQLSVL.

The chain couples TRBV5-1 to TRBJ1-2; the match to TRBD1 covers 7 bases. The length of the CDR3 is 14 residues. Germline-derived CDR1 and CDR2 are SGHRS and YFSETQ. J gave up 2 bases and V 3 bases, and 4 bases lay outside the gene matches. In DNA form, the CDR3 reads TGCGCCAGCAGCTCCCGACAGGGAAACTATGGCTACACCTTC. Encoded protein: CASSSRQGNYGYTF.

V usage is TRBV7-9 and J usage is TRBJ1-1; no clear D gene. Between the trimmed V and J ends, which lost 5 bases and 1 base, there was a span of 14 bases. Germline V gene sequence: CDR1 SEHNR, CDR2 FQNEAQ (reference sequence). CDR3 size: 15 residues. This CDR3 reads CASSETGEGNTEAFF. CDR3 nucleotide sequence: TGTGCCAGCAGCGAAACCGGGGAGGGGAACACTGAAGCTTTCTTT. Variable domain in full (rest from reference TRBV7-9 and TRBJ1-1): DTGVSQNPRHKITKRGQNVTFRCDPISEHNRLYWYRQTLGQGPEFLTYFQNEAQLEKSRLLSDRFSAERPKGSFSTLEIQRTEQGDSAMYLCASSETGEGNTEAFFGQGTRLTVV.